Listed below are T cell receptor beta chains from one sample, sequenced in a study of response to subunit inactivated influenza vaccine. TCRdb itself ran the RT-PCR reads through MiXCR, one entry per CDR3 protein. The profile covers some 500,000 distinct CDR3 sequences, with 16% appearing a single time and less than 4% taken by the ten largest. Sequences were derived from CD4+ T cells sorted from PBMCs, sampled around 2 years after vaccination. These receptors came from a man aged 45 to 75 who received an inactivated influenza vaccine. Each CDR3 is given with its conserved first and last residue. The D gene is left open where the match is weak. Only some rows state a clone size, as once, few, many or a class for expanded clones.

J: TRBJ1-1; D: .; V: TRBV7-3; size: few; DNA: TGTGCCAGCAGCTCCACGACGAACACTGAAGCTTTCTTT; CDR3: CASSSTTNTEAFF
J: TRBJ2-7; D: .; V: TRBV2; size: many; DNA: TGTGCCAGCAACGACGGGACGGACTCCTACGAGCAGTACTTC; CDR3: CASNDGTDSYEQYF
J: TRBJ2-1; D: .; V: TRBV5-5; size: .; DNA: TGTGCCAGCACCCCGTTAAGCTACTACAATGAGCAGTTCTTC; CDR3: CASTPLSYYNEQFF
J: TRBJ2-3; D: .; V: TRBV10-3; size: many; DNA: TGTGCCATCAGTAAGACAGTGACTAGCACAGATACGCAGTATTTT; CDR3: CAISKTVTSTDTQYF
J: TRBJ1-1; D: .; V: TRBV4-1; size: many; DNA: TGCGCCAGCACCCGGCTGGTTATGAACACTGAAGCTTTCTTT; CDR3: CASTRLVMNTEAFF
J: TRBJ2-1; D: TRBD1; V: TRBV11-2; size: .; DNA: TGTGCCAGCAGCTTACGAACCCCCGGGACAGGGACCAATGAGCAGTTCTTC; CDR3: CASSLRTPGTGTNEQFF
J: TRBJ2-7; D: .; V: TRBV3-1; size: many; DNA: TGTGCCAGCAGCCAAAGGAGTCAGTCCTACGAGCAGTACTTC; CDR3: CASSQRSQSYEQYF
J: TRBJ1-4; D: TRBD1; V: TRBV20-1; size: .; DNA: TGCAGTGCTACGAGACAGGGAGGGGAAAAACTGTTTTTT; CDR3: CSATRQGGEKLFF
J: TRBJ1-1; D: .; V: TRBV9; size: few; DNA: TGTGCCAGCCAGGGGTTTACGAACACTGAAGCTTTCTTT; CDR3: CASQGFTNTEAFF
J: TRBJ2-5; D: TRBD2; V: TRBV24-1; size: .; DNA: TGTGCCACCAGTGAGAGGGCGGGAGGCCAAGAGACCCAGTACTTC; CDR3: CATSERAGGQETQYF
J: TRBJ2-3; D: TRBD2; V: TRBV4-2; size: .; DNA: TGTGCCAGCAGCCAATCGACGGCGGGAGTTACAGATACGCAGTATTTT; CDR3: CASSQSTAGVTDTQYF
J: TRBJ1-6; D: .; V: TRBV20-1; size: .; DNA: TGCAGTGCTGCCAGCCCTCAGGGATTCGGTTCACCCCTCCACTTT; CDR3: CSAASPQGFGSPLHF
J: TRBJ2-2; D: .; V: TRBV29-1; size: .; DNA: TGCAGCGCCCGGGCAGGGGCTATAGGTAGCACCGGGGAGCTGTTTTTT; CDR3: CSARAGAIGSTGELFF
J: TRBJ1-2; D: .; V: TRBV20-1; size: few; DNA: TGCAGTGCTAGAGATGTGGGACCGCGGGGTTCCGGCTACACCTTC; CDR3: CSARDVGPRGSGYTF
J: TRBJ2-7; D: TRBD1; V: TRBV2; size: few; DNA: TGTGCCAGCATTTTCCGGGACAGGGGGTACGAGCAGTACTTC; CDR3: CASIFRDRGYEQYF
J: TRBJ2-3; D: .; V: TRBV6-2/TRBV6-3; size: .; DNA: TGTGCCAGCAGCAGCTCGTATACGCAGTATTTT; CDR3: CASSSSYTQYF
J: TRBJ1-4; D: .; V: TRBV7-8; size: .; DNA: TGTGCCAGCAGCTTAGAGATCGGGGGGCTTGGGGAAAAACTGTTTTTT; CDR3: CASSLEIGGLGEKLFF
J: TRBJ2-4; D: .; V: TRBV4-1; size: .; DNA: TGCGCCAGCAGCCAAGCGGAGATTCAGTACTTC; CDR3: CASSQAEIQYF
J: TRBJ1-4; D: .; V: TRBV12-3/TRBV12-4; size: few; DNA: TGTGCCAGCAGGAAAGAAGGAGGAACTAATGAAAAACTGTTTTTT; CDR3: CASRKEGGTNEKLFF
J: TRBJ1-2; D: .; V: TRBV29-1; size: many; DNA: TGCAGCGTTTTCGGGGACGGCTACACCTTC; CDR3: CSVFGDGYTF
J: TRBJ1-6; D: .; V: TRBV3-1; size: .; DNA: TGTGCCAGCAGCCATGGCGGTTCGAGGTCACCCCTCCACTTT; CDR3: CASSHGGSRSPLHF
J: TRBJ2-1; D: TRBD2; V: TRBV6-2/TRBV6-3; size: .; DNA: TGTGCCAGCGCCCTAGCGGGAGGGCCACAGCAGTTCTTC; CDR3: CASALAGGPQQFF
J: TRBJ2-2; D: TRBD1; V: TRBV14; size: few; DNA: TGTGCCAGCAGCCTTATTAAGGGCGACAGGGGATCCGGGGAGCTGTTTTTT; CDR3: CASSLIKGDRGSGELFF
J: TRBJ1-3; D: .; V: TRBV12-3/TRBV12-4; size: .; DNA: TGTGCCAGCTCTACTAAGGGTTCCGGAAACACCATATATTTT; CDR3: CASSTKGSGNTIYF
J: TRBJ2-2; D: .; V: TRBV14; size: .; DNA: TGTGCCAGCAGCCAAGGTCGGAGGGAACCAACTACCGGGGAGCTGTTTTTT; CDR3: CASSQGRREPTTGELFF
J: TRBJ2-2; D: .; V: TRBV3-1; size: .; DNA: TGTGCCAGCAGCCATTATACGGGTACCGGGGAGCTGTTTTTT; CDR3: CASSHYTGTGELFF